In its sample, the clone carrying this T cell receptor (beta chain) was seen a few times. Germline assignment: CDR1 SGHRS and CDR2 YFSETQ. V lost 0 bases, J lost 4 bases, and 11 bases lay in between. The CDR3 spans 15 residues. This sample was included in a study of blood T cell repertoires in COVID-19. Overall study: Whether acute or convalescent, the COVID-19 samples came from the United States, Italy and Spain. Sources were T cells, B-cell-depleted T cells, or PBMCs; the material itself was cDNA or gDNA.

The authors' processing: Scientists estimated how many nucleated cells there were by amplifying reference gene primers. Sequencing was performed with immunoSEQ multiplex PCR; in TCRdb, only in-frame clones are kept and a portion is missing. V, J and clone size are those of that table, while D and trimming were read from the DNA. In the table there are about 160,000 clones, roughly nine tenths of which are singletons. V gene TRBV5-1 combines with J gene TRBJ2-1; D is perhaps TRBD1 (5 bases). The sample taken for sequencing was peripheral blood. The sequence was collected from a middle-aged man with acute or convalescent COVID-19. This CDR3 reads CASSLGASGYNEQFF. The CDR3 nucleotides read TGCGCCAGCAGCTTGGGGGCGTCAGGGTACAATGAGCAGTTCTTC. Based on the CDR3 plus reference TRBV5-1 and TRBJ2-1, the full variable domain is KAGVTQTPRYLIKTRGQQVTLSCSPISGHRSVSWYQQTPGQGLQFLFEYFSETQRNKGNFPGRFSGRQFSNSRSEMNVSTLELGDSALYLCASSLGASGYNEQFFGPGTRLTVL.